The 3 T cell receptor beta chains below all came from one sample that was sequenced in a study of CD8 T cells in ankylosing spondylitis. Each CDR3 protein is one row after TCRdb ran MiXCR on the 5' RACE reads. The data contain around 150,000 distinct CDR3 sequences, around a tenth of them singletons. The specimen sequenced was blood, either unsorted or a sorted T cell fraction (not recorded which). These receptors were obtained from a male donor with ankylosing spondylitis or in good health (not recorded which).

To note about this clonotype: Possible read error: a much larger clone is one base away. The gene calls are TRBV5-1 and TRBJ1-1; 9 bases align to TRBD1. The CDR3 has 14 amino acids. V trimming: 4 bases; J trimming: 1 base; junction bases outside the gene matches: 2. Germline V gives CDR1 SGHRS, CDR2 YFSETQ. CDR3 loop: CASSGGQGNTEAFF. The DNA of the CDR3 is TGCGCCAGCAGCGGGGGACAGGGGAACACTGAAGCTTTCTTT.

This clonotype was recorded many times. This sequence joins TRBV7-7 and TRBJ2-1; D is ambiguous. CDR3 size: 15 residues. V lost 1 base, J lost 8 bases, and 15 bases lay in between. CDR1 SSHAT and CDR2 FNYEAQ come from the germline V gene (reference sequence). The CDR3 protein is CASSLGVSSEDEQFF. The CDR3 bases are TGTGCCAGCAGCTTAGGGGTTAGTTCTGAAGATGAGCAGTTCTTC.

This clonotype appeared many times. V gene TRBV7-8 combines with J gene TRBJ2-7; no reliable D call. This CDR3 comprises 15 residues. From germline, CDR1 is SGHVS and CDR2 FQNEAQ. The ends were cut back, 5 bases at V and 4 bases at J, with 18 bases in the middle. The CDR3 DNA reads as TGTGCCAGCAGCGGTGGATCTGGAGACCTATACGAGCAGTACTTC. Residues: CASSGGSGDLYEQYF.